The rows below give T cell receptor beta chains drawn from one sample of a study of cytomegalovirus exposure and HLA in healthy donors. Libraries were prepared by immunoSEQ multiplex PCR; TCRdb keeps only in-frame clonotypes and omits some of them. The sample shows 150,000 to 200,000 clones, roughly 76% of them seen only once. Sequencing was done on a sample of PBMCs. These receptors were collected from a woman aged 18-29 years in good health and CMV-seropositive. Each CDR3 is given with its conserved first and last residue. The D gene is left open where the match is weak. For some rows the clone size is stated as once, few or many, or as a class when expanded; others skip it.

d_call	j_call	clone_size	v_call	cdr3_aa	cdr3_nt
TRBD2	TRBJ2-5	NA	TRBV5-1	CASSRLAGAQETQYF	TGCGCCAGCAGCCGACTAGCGGGGGCTCAAGAGACCCAGTACTTC
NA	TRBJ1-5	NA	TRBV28	CASSLWGQRATGPQHF	TGTGCCAGCAGTTTATGGGGTCAGAGGGCCACGGGGCCCCAGCATTTT
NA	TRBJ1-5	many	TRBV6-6	CASSPNNQPQHF	TGTGCCAGCAGCCCTAACAATCAGCCCCAGCATTTT
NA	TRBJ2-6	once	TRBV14	CASSRRGGISGANVLTF	TGTGCCAGCAGCCGGAGGGGGGGGATCTCTGGGGCCAACGTCCTGACTTTC
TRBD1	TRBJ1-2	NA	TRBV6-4	CASSYDGTGDGYTF	TGTGCCAGCAGCTACGATGGGACAGGCGATGGCTACACCTTC
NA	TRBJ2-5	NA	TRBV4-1	CASSQDWGGRETQYF	TGCGCCAGCAGCCAAGATTGGGGGGGCCGGGAGACCCAGTACTTC
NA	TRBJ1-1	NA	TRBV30	CAWSGGLPEAEAFF	TGTGCCTGGAGTGGGGGACTCCCAGAAGCTGAAGCTTTCTTT
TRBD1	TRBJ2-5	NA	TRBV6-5	CASSYTDRATVKTQYF	TGTGCCAGCAGTTACACTGACAGGGCTACGGTTAAGACCCAGTACTTC
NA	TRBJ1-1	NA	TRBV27	CASSLFDGRTPEAFF	TGTGCCAGCAGTTTATTCGACGGGAGGACTCCTGAAGCTTTCTTT
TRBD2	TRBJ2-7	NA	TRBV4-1	CASSQLLLAGGPKSSYEQYF	TGCGCCAGCAGCCAGTTACTACTAGCGGGGGGGCCCAAGTCCTCCTACGAGCAGTACTTC
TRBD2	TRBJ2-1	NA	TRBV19	CASSSGTRDEQFF	TGTGCCAGTAGTTCCGGGACTAGGGATGAGCAGTTCTTC
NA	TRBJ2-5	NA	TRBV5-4	CASSLYGLRGGETQYF	TGTGCCAGCAGCTTGTACGGGCTGCGGGGCGGGGAGACCCAGTACTTC
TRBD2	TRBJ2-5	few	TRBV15	CATRAGDRQETQYF	TGTGCCACCCGAGCGGGGGATAGACAAGAGACCCAGTACTTC
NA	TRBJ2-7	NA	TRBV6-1	CASSEQGESYEQYF	TGTGCCAGCAGTGAACAGGGTGAGTCCTACGAGCAGTACTTC
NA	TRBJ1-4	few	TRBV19	CASSIGATDEKLFF	TGTGCCAGTAGTATAGGGGCCACGGATGAAAAACTGTTTTTT
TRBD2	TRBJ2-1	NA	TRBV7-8	CASSLTASGGVYEQFF	TGTGCCAGCAGCTTAACTGCTAGCGGGGGTGTTTATGAGCAGTTCTTC
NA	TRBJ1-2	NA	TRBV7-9	CASSDGTSGYGYTF	TGTGCCAGCAGCGACGGAACCTCGGGCTATGGCTACACCTTC
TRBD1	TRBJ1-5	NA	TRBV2	CASSESTGRRDQPQHF	TGTGCCAGCAGTGAATCGACAGGGAGGAGGGATCAGCCCCAGCATTTT
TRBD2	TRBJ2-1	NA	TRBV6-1	CASSGMRGDNEQFF	TGTGCCAGCAGCGGGATGCGGGGGGACAATGAGCAGTTCTTC
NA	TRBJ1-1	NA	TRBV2	CASSVPGGAAEAFF	TGTGCCAGCAGCGTACCGGGGGGAGCCGCTGAAGCTTTCTTT
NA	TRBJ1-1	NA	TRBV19	CASNWARGTEAFF	TGTGCCAGTAACTGGGCGAGGGGGACTGAAGCTTTCTTT
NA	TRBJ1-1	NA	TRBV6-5	CASSEIRNTEAFF	TGTGCCAGCAGTGAAATCAGGAACACTGAAGCTTTCTTT
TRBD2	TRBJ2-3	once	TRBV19	CASSIRLAGGSSDTQYF	TGTGCCAGTAGTATTAGGCTAGCGGGGGGGTCTTCAGATACGCAGTATTTT
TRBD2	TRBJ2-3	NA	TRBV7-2	CASGRGGRTDTQYF	TGTGCCAGTGGGCGGGGGGGCCGCACAGATACGCAGTATTTT
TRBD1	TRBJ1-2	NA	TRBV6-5	CASSPIHQGDGYTF	TGTGCCAGCAGTCCCATCCACCAGGGGGATGGCTACACCTTC
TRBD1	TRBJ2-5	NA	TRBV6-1	CASRPPGQVGTQYF	TGTGCCAGCAGGCCCCCGGGACAGGTTGGGACCCAGTACTTC
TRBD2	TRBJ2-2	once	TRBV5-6	CASSLALTSGSDTGELFF	TGTGCCAGCAGCTTGGCCCTGACTAGCGGGAGTGACACCGGGGAGCTGTTTTTT
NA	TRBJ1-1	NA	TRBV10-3	CAISLRGSENTEAFF	TGTGCCATCAGCCTCCGTGGCAGTGAAAACACTGAAGCTTTCTTT
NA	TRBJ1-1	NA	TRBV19	CASTLLGGPNTEAFF	TGTGCCAGTACTCTCCTCGGGGGACCGAACACTGAAGCTTTCTTT